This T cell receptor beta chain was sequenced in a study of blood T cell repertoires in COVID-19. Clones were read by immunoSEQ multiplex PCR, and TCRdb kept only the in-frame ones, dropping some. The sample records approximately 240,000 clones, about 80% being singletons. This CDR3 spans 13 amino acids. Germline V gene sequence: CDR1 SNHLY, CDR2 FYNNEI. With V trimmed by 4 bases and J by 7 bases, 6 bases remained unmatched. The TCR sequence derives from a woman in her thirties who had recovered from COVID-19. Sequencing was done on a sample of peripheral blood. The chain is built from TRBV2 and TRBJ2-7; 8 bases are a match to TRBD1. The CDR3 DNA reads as TGTGCCAGCAGTGCCTGGACAGGGCTAGAGCAGTACTTC. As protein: CASSAWTGLEQYF.